The rows below give T cell receptor beta chains drawn from one sample of a study of radiation and T cells in renal cell carcinoma. TCRdb's copy holds only in-frame clones and misses some; the assay was immunoSEQ multiplex PCR. The table includes 110,000 to 150,000 clones, nearly 90% detected once. Source: blood, taken from a patient whose treatment included radiotherapy and nephrectomy. The receptors were gathered from a woman between 45 and 60 years old with renal cell carcinoma. Each CDR3 is given with its conserved first and last residue. The order of the fields is D gene, J gene, V gene, clone size, CDR3 protein, CDR3 DNA. D genes are given only for firm matches. Rows may omit the clone size; those that give it use once, few, many or a size class.

>-|TRBJ2-5|TRBV5-1|few
CASSLALLQETQYF
TGCGCCAGCAGCTTGGCACTACTCCAAGAGACCCAGTACTTC
>-|TRBJ1-1|TRBV6-1|-
CASSEIGVGVGTEAFF
TGTGCCAGCAGTGAAATCGGGGTCGGAGTGGGCACTGAAGCTTTCTTT
>-|TRBJ2-3|TRBV5-4|-
CASGFARDTQYF
TGTGCCAGCGGATTCGCTAGAGATACGCAGTATTTT
>TRBD1|TRBJ2-7|TRBV15|-
CATSRDSPYEQYF
TGTGCCACAAGCCGGGACAGTCCCTACGAGCAGTACTTC
>TRBD2|TRBJ2-7|TRBV10-1|many
CASSQSKRGGGAFHEQYF
TGCGCCAGCAGCCAATCGAAGAGAGGCGGGGGGGCCTTCCACGAGCAGTACTTC
>-|TRBJ1-6|TRBV30|-
CAWMAGGNSPLHF
TGTGCCTGGATGGCCGGGGGGAATTCACCCCTCCACTTT
>-|TRBJ1-4|TRBV2|-
CASSEGGRRSRATNEKLFF
TGTGCCAGCAGTGAGGGGGGCAGGCGATCTCGAGCAACTAATGAAAAACTGTTTTTT
>-|TRBJ1-3|TRBV5-1|-
CASSLSGVLSGNTIYF
TGCGCCAGCAGCCTGTCGGGGGTCCTCTCTGGAAACACCATATATTTT
>-|TRBJ2-2|TRBV5-1|-
CASSPFVGGALTGELFF
TGCGCCAGCAGCCCTTTTGTGGGGGGGGCCCTCACCGGGGAGCTGTTTTTT
>TRBD1|TRBJ2-5|TRBV11-2|-
CASSFSGTGRETQYF
TGTGCCAGCAGTTTTTCCGGGACAGGGCGGGAGACCCAGTACTTC
>-|TRBJ2-7|TRBV29-1|-
CSAAPTGGDEQYF
TGCAGCGCCGCCCCGACAGGCGGGGACGAGCAGTACTTC
>TRBD2|TRBJ2-1|TRBV9|-
CASSQTSGGANEQFF
TGTGCCAGCAGCCAGACTAGCGGGGGGGCCAATGAGCAGTTCTTC
>-|TRBJ1-1|TRBV5-4|few
CASSLVNTEAFF
TGTGCCAGCAGCTTAGTGAACACTGAAGCTTTCTTT
>-|TRBJ1-1|TRBV19|-
CASSIPGTLNTEAFF
TGTGCCAGTAGTATACCAGGGACTCTCAACACTGAAGCTTTCTTT
>-|TRBJ2-7|TRBV7-8|-
CASSFLPIDEQYF
TGTGCCAGCAGCTTCCTCCCGATCGACGAGCAGTACTTC
>-|TRBJ2-1|TRBV7-2|few
CASSLGTALTYNEQFF
TGTGCCAGCAGCTTAGGGACAGCCCTGACCTACAATGAGCAGTTCTTC
>-|TRBJ2-1|TRBV10-3|-
CAISDRDQYNEQFF
TGTGCCATCAGTGACAGGGACCAATACAATGAGCAGTTCTTC
>TRBD1|TRBJ2-7|TRBV7-7|-
CASSLGTGSEQYF
TGTGCTAGCAGCTTAGGGACAGGGTCCGAGCAGTACTTC
>TRBD2|TRBJ2-3|TRBV9|-
CASSVGHEAGGDTQYF
TGTGCCAGCAGCGTCGGTCATGAAGCGGGGGGAGATACGCAGTATTTT
>TRBD2|TRBJ2-7|TRBV19|once
CASSISAGGRYEQYF
TGTGCCAGTAGTATTTCGGCGGGGGGGCGGTACGAGCAGTACTTC
>TRBD1|TRBJ1-1|TRBV6-5|-
CASSPPTGVATEAFF
TGTGCCAGCAGTCCACCGACAGGGGTAGCAACTGAAGCTTTCTTT
>TRBD1|TRBJ1-1|TRBV12-5|-
CASGFSTGTGEIAEAFF
TGTGCTAGCGGTTTTTCAACCGGGACAGGGGAGATCGCTGAAGCTTTCTTT
>TRBD1|TRBJ1-2|TRBV11-2|few
CASSLSDRGYGYTF
TGTGCCAGCAGCCTATCGGACAGGGGCTATGGCTACACCTTC
>TRBD1|TRBJ1-5|TRBV10-1|-
CASSPDRAGFYSNQPQHF
TGCGCCAGCAGCCCGGACAGGGCAGGGTTCTATAGCAATCAGCCCCAGCATTTT
>-|TRBJ1-1|TRBV5-1|-
CASSFGAGVSEAFF
TGCGCCAGCAGCTTCGGTGCAGGGGTCTCTGAAGCTTTCTTT
>TRBD2|TRBJ2-2|TRBV4-3|-
CASSLQALTSGAYTGELFF
TGCGCCAGCAGCCTCCAAGCCCTTACTAGCGGGGCATACACCGGGGAGCTGTTTTTT
>-|TRBJ2-3|TRBV5-1|few
CASSPSTDTQYF
TGCGCCAGCAGCCCGTCCACAGATACGCAGTATTTT
>-|TRBJ2-2|TRBV9|-
CASSVVPGTNTGELFF
TGTGCCAGCAGCGTAGTCCCGGGGACGAACACCGGGGAGCTGTTTTTT
>-|TRBJ1-1|TRBV19|-
CASTLGYNTEAFF
TGTGCCAGTACGTTGGGGTACAACACTGAAGCTTTCTTT
>-|TRBJ2-1|TRBV7-2|-
CASSLSGPLVGNEQFF
TGTGCCAGCAGCTTAAGCGGGCCCCTCGTGGGTAATGAGCAGTTCTTC
>-|TRBJ2-7|TRBV4-1|-
CASSLGAGTPSYEQYF
TGCGCCAGCAGCCTTGGCGCCGGGACACCCTCCTACGAGCAGTACTTC
>TRBD1|TRBJ2-7|TRBV18|-
CASSPGGTGAYEQYF
TGTGCCAGCTCCCCGGGGGGGACAGGGGCCTACGAGCAGTACTTC
>-|TRBJ2-1|TRBV4-2|-
CASSQDRLREDEQFF
TGTGCCAGCAGCCAAGATCGGCTCAGGGAAGATGAGCAGTTCTTC
>-|TRBJ2-7|TRBV7-8|-
CASSFLKLDYEQYF
TGTGCCAGCAGCTTTTTAAAGCTGGACTACGAGCAGTACTTC
>TRBD2|TRBJ2-5|TRBV29-1|-
CSATTSPGETQYF
TGCAGCGCCACGACTAGCCCCGGAGAGACCCAGTACTTC
>TRBD1|TRBJ1-2|TRBV6-1|-
CASSLGQDAVYGYTF
TGTGCCAGCAGTCTGGGACAGGATGCCGTCTATGGCTACACCTTC
>TRBD2|TRBJ2-1|TRBV7-2|-
CASSLNVAGGHNEQFF
TGTGCCAGCAGCTTAAATGTAGCGGGGGGGCACAATGAGCAGTTCTTC
>TRBD2|TRBJ2-2|TRBV7-2|-
CASSRTSGTGELFF
TGTGCCAGCAGCCGGACTAGTGGCACCGGGGAGCTGTTTTTT
>TRBD1|TRBJ2-7|TRBV5-1|-
CASSIAGTGGGYEQYF
TGCGCCAGCAGCATTGCCGGGACAGGGGGAGGGTACGAGCAGTACTTC
>TRBD2|TRBJ2-1|TRBV5-1|-
CASSPSGVLGGQFF
TGCGCCAGCAGCCCGAGCGGGGTACTGGGCGGGCAGTTCTTC
>-|TRBJ1-4|TRBV6-6|-
CASSHRESWANEKLFF
TGTGCCAGCAGTCACAGGGAGTCGTGGGCTAATGAAAAACTGTTTTTT
>-|TRBJ1-1|TRBV30|-
CAWSPREGAFF
TGTGCCTGGAGTCCCCGGGAGGGAGCTTTCTTT
>-|TRBJ2-7|TRBV5-5|-
CASSLEWARSYEQYF
TGTGCCAGCAGCTTGGAGTGGGCTCGATCCTACGAGCAGTACTTC
>TRBD2|TRBJ2-3|TRBV13|-
CASSLGSGGIGSTDTQYF
TGTGCCAGCAGCTTAGGTAGCGGGGGCATAGGATCCACAGATACGCAGTATTTT
>-|TRBJ2-7|TRBV7-2|-
CASSLETMSARSYEQYF
TGTGCCAGCAGCTTAGAAACCATGAGCGCGAGGTCCTACGAGCAGTACTTC
>TRBD1|TRBJ1-2|TRBV2|-
CASSEEQGTYGYTF
TGTGCCAGCAGTGAAGAACAGGGGACGTATGGCTACACCTTC
>-|TRBJ1-4|TRBV18|-
CASSPPTAPNEKLFF
TGTGCCAGCTCACCACCGACTGCTCCTAATGAAAAACTGTTTTTT
>-|TRBJ1-2|TRBV19|-
CASSMTVSDYGYTF
TGTGCCAGTAGTATGACAGTATCGGACTATGGCTACACCTTC
>-|TRBJ1-4|TRBV5-1|-
CASSFGGTNEKLFF
TGCGCCAGCAGCTTCGGGGGGACTAATGAAAAACTGTTTTTT
>-|TRBJ1-1|TRBV7-2|-
CASVRGWELNTEAFF
TGTGCCAGCGTAAGAGGTTGGGAACTGAACACTGAAGCTTTCTTT
>-|TRBJ1-5|TRBV30|-
CAWSKAGFFSNQPQHF
TGTGCCTGGAGTAAGGCAGGGTTCTTTAGCAATCAGCCCCAGCATTTT
>-|TRBJ2-3|TRBV13|-
CASSTTSTDTQYF
TGTGCCAGCAGCACGACTAGCACAGATACGCAGTATTTT
>-|TRBJ1-2|TRBV7-3|-
CASSLDGNLGGYTF
TGTGCCAGCAGCTTAGACGGAAACCTCGGGGGCTACACCTTC
>TRBD1|TRBJ1-5|TRBV28|-
CASSLTGVNQPQHF
TGTGCCAGCAGTTTAACAGGGGTGAATCAGCCCCAGCATTTT
>TRBD1|TRBJ1-2|TRBV5-1|-
CASSFAGTGGDYGYTF
TGCGCCAGCAGCTTCGCCGGGACAGGGGGCGACTATGGCTACACCTTC
>TRBD1|TRBJ2-7|TRBV5-1|-
CASSLYRGHRDEQYF
TGCGCCAGCAGCCTCTACAGGGGGCATAGGGACGAGCAGTACTTC
>-|TRBJ2-7|TRBV7-9|-
CASSQDGVSSYEQYF
TGTGCCAGCAGCCAAGATGGGGTCAGCTCCTACGAGCAGTACTTC